Each of the 26 T cell receptor beta chains below was sequenced from the same sample in a study of cytomegalovirus exposure and HLA in healthy donors. Use of 60 Vbeta and 13 Jbeta primers characterized the PCR. Profiled with immunoSEQ multiplex PCR; TCRdb holds only in-frame clones, not every one. The repertoire holds over 80,000 clones, with 60% to 75% as singletons. Sequenced: PBMCs. The receptors shown here come from a woman in her 70s in good health and CMV-seropositive.

The J gene is TRBJ2-3, the V gene TRBV6-4; tentative D call: TRBD1 (6 bases). The CDR3 contains 16 residues. Germline CDR1 MRHNA, CDR2 SNTAGT. With 6 bases removed from V and 1 base from J, the gap between germline ends came to 17 bases. The CDR3 loop reads CASSPTRGSGTDTQYF. In DNA form, the CDR3 reads TGTGCCAGCAGCCCCACTAGGGGGTCGGGCACAGATACGCAGTATTTT.

The V gene is TRBV4-2, the J gene TRBJ1-1, with 8 bases lining up with TRBD1. V was clipped by 2 bases and J by 4 bases; unmatched bases: 15. The CDR3 spans 18 residues. Germline values: CDR1 LGHNA, CDR2 YNFKEQ. The CDR3 loop reads CASSQFAQTGGKGTEAFF. The DNA of the CDR3 is TGTGCCAGCAGCCAATTTGCCCAAACAGGGGGAAAAGGCACTGAAGCTTTCTTT.

V usage is TRBV2 and J usage is TRBJ2-2; possible D gene TRBD1, 5 bases. The germline V and J ends were trimmed by 7 bases and 5 bases, with 11 bases remaining between them. Germline CDR1 and CDR2: SNHLY and FYNNEI. The CDR3 is 13 amino acids. The CDR3 nucleotides read TGTGCCAGCACCCAAGGGGAAACCGGGGAGCTGTTTTTT. Translation gives CASTQGETGELFF.

The J gene is TRBJ1-3, the V gene TRBV5-4; D uncertain. V lost 3 bases and J lost 1, with 14 bases in between. The CDR3 covers 16 residues. Germline V lookup: CDR1 SGHNT, CDR2 YYREEE (reference sequence). The CDR3 is CASSWSEGRSGNTIYF. Written as DNA, the CDR3 is TGTGCCAGCAGCTGGAGTGAGGGCAGATCTGGAAACACCATATATTTT.

The V call is TRBV29-1, the J call TRBJ2-6; D uncertain. CDR1 and CDR2 from the germline V gene are SQVTM and ANQGSEA. The CDR3 covers 14 residues. V was cut by 3 bases and J by 0 bases, with 6 bases left in between. CDR3 in amino acids: CSVDSPSGANVLTF. The CDR3 bases are TGCAGCGTTGATAGCCCCTCTGGGGCCAACGTCCTGACTTTC.

J is TRBJ2-5 and V is TRBV27; a weak D match, TRBD2 (7 bases). Trimming removed 3 bases from V and 7 bases from J, with 15 bases in between. Per the germline V gene, CDR1 is MNHEY and CDR2 is SMNVEV (reference sequence). CDR3 length equals 14 residues. The CDR3 is CASSFRGRGVTQYF. In DNA form, the CDR3 reads TGTGCCAGCAGTTTCCGAGGGAGGGGGGTGACCCAGTACTTC.

The rearrangement links TRBV15 to TRBJ2-7, with a tentative D call TRBD2 (6 bases). This CDR3 has 15 amino acids. Per germline, CDR1 LNHNV and CDR2 YYDKDF (reference sequence). V shed 1 base and J shed 5 bases, with 15 bases lying between them. The CDR3 spells CATSRADGGFDEQYF. The CDR3 DNA sequence: TGTGCCACCAGCAGAGCGGACGGGGGATTCGACGAGCAGTACTTC.

The genes are TRBV5-1 and TRBJ1-1; D possibly corresponds to TRBD1 (5 bases). The CDR3 has 12 residues. Trimming removed 4 bases at V and 7 bases at J, with 11 bases between. Germline values: CDR1 SGHRS, CDR2 YFSETQ. For the CDR3, the DNA is TGCGCCAGCAGCCGAAGCCAGGGTGAAGCTTTCTTT. It encodes CASSRSQGEAFF.

This clone was recorded only once. This chain links TRBV19 with TRBJ2-5; the D gene is possibly TRBD2 (6 bases). Trimming took 6 bases from V and 5 from J, leaving 16 bases between them. The CDR3 totals 14 residues. The germline V gene encodes CDR1 LNHDA and CDR2 SQIVND (reference sequence). This CDR3 is CASSLLEGRETQYF. CDR3 coding DNA: TGTGCCAGTAGCCTCCTGGAGGGGAGGGAGACCCAGTACTTC.

The chain links TRBV15 to TRBJ1-1; a weak D match, TRBD1 (6 bases). Germline V lookup: CDR1 LNHNV, CDR2 YYDKDF (reference sequence). This CDR3 has 14 residues. V was cut by 0 bases and J by 6 bases, with 11 bases left in between. CDR3 sequence reads: CATSREQGLAEAFF. DNA for the CDR3: TGTGCCACCAGCAGAGAACAGGGCTTGGCTGAAGCTTTCTTT.

The chain couples TRBV5-4 to TRBJ2-7; 9 nucleotides agree with TRBD2. This CDR3 region has 15 residues. Germline CDR1 reads SGHNT; CDR2 reads YYREEE (reference sequence). Unmatched junction bases numbered 5, after V lost 2 bases and J lost 2 bases. The CDR3 sequence is CASSLTLAGPYEQYF. The CDR3 coding sequence is TGTGCCAGCAGCTTAACACTAGCGGGTCCCTACGAGCAGTACTTC.

This clone has a handful of counts. The chain carries TRBV2 and TRBJ2-7; D unresolved. CDR3 length equals 10 residues. Germline loops: CDR1 SNHLY, CDR2 FYNNEI. Trimming removed 6 bases at V and 7 bases at J, with 7 bases between. This CDR3 reads CASRYAEQYF. The CDR3, as DNA: TGTGCCAGCAGGTACGCGGAGCAGTACTTC.

The V and J genes are TRBV30 and TRBJ2-3; 11 bases are a match to TRBD2. The length of the CDR3 is 13 residues. Germline lookup yields CDR1 GTSNPN and CDR2 SVGIG (reference sequence). The J segment lost 4 bases and the V segment lost 7 bases, leaving 4 bases of the junction unmatched. The CDR3 reads CASLAGGSDTQYF. In DNA form, the CDR3 reads TGTGCCTCATTAGCGGGAGGGTCAGATACGCAGTATTTT. Complete variable domain (other parts from reference TRBV30 and TRBJ2-3): SQTIHQWPATLVQPVGSPLSLECTVEGTSNPNLYWYRQAAGRGLQLLFYSVGIGQISSEVPQNLSASRPQDRQFILSSKKLLLSDSGFYLCASLAGGSDTQYFGPGTRLTVL.

V usage is TRBV7-7 and J usage is TRBJ2-5; possible D gene TRBD1, 7 bases. From germline, CDR1 is SSHAT and CDR2 FNYEAQ (reference sequence). The CDR3 covers 13 residues. In nucleotides, the CDR3 is TGTGCTAGCGGCGTAGGGGGCGGAGAGACCCAGTACTTC. This codes for CASGVGGGETQYF.

The genes are TRBV18 and TRBJ2-2, with D unclear. CDR1 is KGHSH and CDR2 is LQKENI in the germline V gene. V was clipped by 3 bases and J by 7 bases, with 15 bases between them. The CDR3 contains 15 residues. CDR3 amino acids: CASSPWQSSGGELFF. The CDR3 coding sequence is TGTGCCAGCTCACCTTGGCAGTCTTCGGGCGGGGAGCTGTTTTTT.

This clone was detected a few times. V usage is TRBV7-9 and J usage is TRBJ1-6; 10 positions match TRBD1. Germline loops: CDR1 SEHNR, CDR2 FQNEAQ (reference sequence). After removal of 1 base from V and 1 base from J, the junction contained 7 bases not matched to a gene. This CDR3 comprises 19 residues. CDR3 region: CASSLGPGQGRSYNSPLHF. CDR3 nucleotide sequence: TGTGCCAGCAGCTTAGGACCGGGACAGGGGAGATCCTATAATTCACCCCTCCACTTT.

V is TRBV5-4 and J is TRBJ2-5; 13 bases map to TRBD2. This CDR3 comprises 18 residues. Per germline, CDR1 SGHNT and CDR2 YYREEE (reference sequence). With V trimmed by 0 bases and J by 3 bases, 8 bases remained unmatched. Here the CDR3 DNA reads TGTGCCAGCAGCTTGGGGGGGACTAGCGGGACTCCCAAAGAGACCCAGTACTTC. This gives the protein CASSLGGTSGTPKETQYF.

The chain carries TRBV5-6 and TRBJ2-2; D is perhaps TRBD1 (6 bases). The CDR3 covers 15 residues. CDR1 is SGHDT and CDR2 is YYEEEE in the germline V gene. V lost 4 bases and J lost 3, with 13 bases in between. This CDR3 is CASSIVQGDTGELFF. CDR3 bases: TGTGCCAGCAGCATTGTACAGGGCGACACCGGGGAGCTGTTTTTT.

J is TRBJ1-6 and V is TRBV5-4, with TRBD1 matching over 9 bases. This CDR3 spans 20 amino acids. The V gene end was trimmed by 6 bases and the J gene end by 10 bases; junction bases not matched to a gene: 26. From germline, CDR1 is SGHNT and CDR2 YYREEE (reference sequence). This chain's CDR3 is CASNHPFGTGTLLGRSPLHF. The CDR3, as DNA: TGTGCCAGCAACCATCCGTTCGGGACAGGGACTTTGTTGGGGCGGTCACCCCTCCACTTT.

CDR3 loop: CASSLSLAGGDTQYF. CDR3 coding DNA: TGTGCCAGCAGTTTATCTCTAGCGGGAGGGGATACGCAGTATTTT. This chain links TRBV27 with TRBJ2-3, with 12 bases identical to TRBD2. J lost 6 bases, V lost 0 bases, and 1 base had no gene match. The CDR3 covers 15 residues. Looked up from germline, CDR1 is MNHEY and CDR2 is SMNVEV (reference sequence).

The chain uses TRBV5-6 and TRBJ1-6; TRBD1 might be the D (6 bases). CDR3 length: 15 residues. Deletions cut 4 bases from V and 7 bases from J, with 15 bases between. In germline, CDR1 is SGHDT, CDR2 YYEEEE. The CDR3 nucleotides are TGTGCCAGCAGCCTCGTTGGGCAGGGGAATTCACCCCTCCACTTT. Amino acids: CASSLVGQGNSPLHF.

The rearrangement uses TRBV18 and TRBJ2-2; D unresolved. Germline V gene data show CDR1 as KGHSH and CDR2 as LQKENI. The V end was cut by 1 base, the J end by 4 bases, with 19 bases between. The CDR3 totals 18 residues. The CDR3 DNA reads TGTGCCAGCTCACCACTCGGTCGGAGTCGTTCATCCACCGGGGAGCTGTTTTTT. Protein: CASSPLGRSRSSTGELFF.

This rearrangement joins TRBV9 to TRBJ2-3; the D gene is possibly TRBD1 (6 bases). This CDR3 is 15 amino acids long. Trimming left V 1 base short and J 6 bases short, with 15 bases between. Germline V gives CDR1 SGDLS, CDR2 YYNGEE. The CDR3 DNA follows: TGTGCCAGCAGCGTACAGGGACAACATCCCGATACGCAGTATTTT. Translation: CASSVQGQHPDTQYF.

The chain joins TRBV6-4 to TRBJ2-2; D not certain. The CDR3 totals 14 residues. The germline V gene encodes CDR1 MRHNA and CDR2 SNTAGT. V lost 0 bases and J 4 bases, leaving 6 bases between the germline ends. The CDR3 spells CASSDSGFTGELFF. CDR3 in DNA: TGTGCCAGCAGTGACTCCGGGTTCACCGGGGAGCTGTTTTTT.

In its sample, this clone was seen once. J is TRBJ2-2 and V is TRBV19; 8 bases line up with TRBD1. Germline assignment: CDR1 LNHDA and CDR2 SQIVND (reference sequence). Trimming took 5 bases from V and 5 from J; bases not matched to a gene: 10. The CDR3 runs 16 residues. The CDR3 region is CASSGQGAKGTGELFF. In nucleotides, the CDR3 is TGTGCCAGTAGTGGTCAGGGGGCTAAAGGAACCGGGGAGCTGTTTTTT.

The chain joins TRBV5-4 to TRBJ2-1; 12 nucleotides align to TRBD2. This CDR3 region has 18 residues. CDR1 is SGHNT, CDR2 YYREEE, per germline (reference sequence). V lost 4 bases and J lost 0; bases outside the gene matches: 8. This chain's CDR3 is CASSPGLAGLGSYNEQFF. The CDR3 DNA is TGTGCCAGCAGCCCCGGACTAGCGGGACTCGGCTCCTACAATGAGCAGTTCTTC.